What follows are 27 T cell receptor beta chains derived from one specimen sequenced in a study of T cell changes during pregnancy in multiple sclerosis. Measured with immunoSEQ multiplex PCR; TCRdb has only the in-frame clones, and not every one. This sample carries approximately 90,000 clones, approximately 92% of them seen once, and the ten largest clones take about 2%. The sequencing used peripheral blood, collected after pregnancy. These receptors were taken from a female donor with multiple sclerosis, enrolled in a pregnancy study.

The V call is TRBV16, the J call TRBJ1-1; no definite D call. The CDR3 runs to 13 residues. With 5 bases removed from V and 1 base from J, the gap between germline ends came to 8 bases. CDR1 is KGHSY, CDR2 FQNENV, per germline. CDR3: CASSGPANTEAFF. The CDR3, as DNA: TGTGCCAGCAGCGGCCCCGCGAACACTGAAGCTTTCTTT.

The CDR3 here is CASRFHGSYNSPLHF. CDR3 DNA: TGTGCCAGCAGATTTCACGGCTCCTATAATTCACCCCTCCACTTT. The gene calls are TRBV27 and TRBJ1-6; D not resolved. This CDR3 contains 15 residues. Trimming stripped 6 bases from V and 0 bases from J, with 9 bases between. CDR1 is MNHEY, CDR2 SMNVEV, per germline (reference sequence).

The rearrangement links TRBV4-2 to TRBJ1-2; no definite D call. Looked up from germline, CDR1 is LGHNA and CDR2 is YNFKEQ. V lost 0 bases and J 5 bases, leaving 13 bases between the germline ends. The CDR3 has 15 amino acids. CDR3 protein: CASSQDQREGYGYTF. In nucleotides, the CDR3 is TGTGCCAGCAGCCAAGATCAGAGGGAAGGATATGGCTACACCTTC.

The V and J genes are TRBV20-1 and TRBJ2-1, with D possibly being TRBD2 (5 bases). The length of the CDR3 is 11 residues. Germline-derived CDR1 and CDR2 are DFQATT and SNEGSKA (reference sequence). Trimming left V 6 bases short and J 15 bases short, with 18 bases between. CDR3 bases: TGCAGTGCCAACAACCGGGAAATACCGTTCTTC. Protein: CSANNREIPFF.

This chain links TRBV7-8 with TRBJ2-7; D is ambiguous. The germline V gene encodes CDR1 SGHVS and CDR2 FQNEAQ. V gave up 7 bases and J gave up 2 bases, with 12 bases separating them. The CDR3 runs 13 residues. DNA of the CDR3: TGTGCCAGCATTTCACCGGGTACCTACGAGCAGTACTTC. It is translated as CASISPGTYEQYF.

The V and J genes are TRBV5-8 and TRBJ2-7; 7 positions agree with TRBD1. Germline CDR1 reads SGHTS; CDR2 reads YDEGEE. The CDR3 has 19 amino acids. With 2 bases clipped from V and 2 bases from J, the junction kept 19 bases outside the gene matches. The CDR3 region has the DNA TGTGCCAGCAGCTTTCGTCTAGGGACAGACCCCAGAAGAACCTACGAGCAGTACTTC. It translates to CASSFRLGTDPRRTYEQYF.

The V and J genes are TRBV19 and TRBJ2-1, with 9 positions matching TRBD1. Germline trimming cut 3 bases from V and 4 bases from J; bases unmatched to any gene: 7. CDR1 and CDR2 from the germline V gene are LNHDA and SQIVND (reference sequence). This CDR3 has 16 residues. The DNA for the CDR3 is TGTGCCAGTAGTATGATAAGGGACAGGGATTACAATGAGCAGTTCTTC. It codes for CASSMIRDRDYNEQFF.

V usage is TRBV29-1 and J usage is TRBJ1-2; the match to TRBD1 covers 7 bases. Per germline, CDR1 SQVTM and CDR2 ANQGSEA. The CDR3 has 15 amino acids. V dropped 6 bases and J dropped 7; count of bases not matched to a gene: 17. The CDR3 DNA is TGCAGCGTCCGCCCCTGGACAGGCCGAGGCGTTGGCTACACCTTC. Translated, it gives CSVRPWTGRGVGYTF. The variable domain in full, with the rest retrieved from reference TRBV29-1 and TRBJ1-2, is SAVISQKPSRDICQRGTSLTIQCQVDSQVTMMFWYRQQPGQSLTLIATANQGSEATYESGFVIDKFPISRPNLTFSTLTVSNMSPEDSSIYLCSVRPWTGRGVGYTFGSGTRLTVV.

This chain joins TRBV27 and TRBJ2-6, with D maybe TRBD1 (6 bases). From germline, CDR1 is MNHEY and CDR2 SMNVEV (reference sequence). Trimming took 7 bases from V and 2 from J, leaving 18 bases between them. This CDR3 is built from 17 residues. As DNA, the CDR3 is TGTGCCAGCATGGGCAGGGGCCGGGCTCCTGGGGCCAACGTCCTGACTTTC. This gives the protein CASMGRGRAPGANVLTF.

DNA of the CDR3: TGTGCCAGTAGTATAGAGCGGGCGGGATACAATGAGCAGTTCTTC. Its protein is CASSIERAGYNEQFF. This sequence joins TRBV19 and TRBJ2-1, with a tentative D call TRBD2 (6 bases). Germline CDR1 reads LNHDA; CDR2 reads SQIVND (reference sequence). This CDR3 region has 15 residues. Deletions cut 0 bases from V and 4 bases from J, with 10 bases between.

CDR3 sequence reads: CASSPTHYEGQPQHF. In nucleotides, the CDR3 is TGTGCCAGCAGCCCCACTCACTACGAAGGTCAGCCCCAGCATTTT. The genes are TRBV7-9 and TRBJ1-5; D unresolved. The CDR3 contains 15 residues. Germline V gives CDR1 SEHNR, CDR2 FQNEAQ (reference sequence). Trimming cost V 5 bases and J 6 bases, with 17 bases left between them.

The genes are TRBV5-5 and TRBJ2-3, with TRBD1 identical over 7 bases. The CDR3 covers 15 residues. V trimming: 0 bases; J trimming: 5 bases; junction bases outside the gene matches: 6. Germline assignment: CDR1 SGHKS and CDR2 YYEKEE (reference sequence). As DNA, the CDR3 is TGTGCCAGCAGCTTGGGACAGGGTTTATTAGATACGCAGTATTTT. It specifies CASSLGQGLLDTQYF.

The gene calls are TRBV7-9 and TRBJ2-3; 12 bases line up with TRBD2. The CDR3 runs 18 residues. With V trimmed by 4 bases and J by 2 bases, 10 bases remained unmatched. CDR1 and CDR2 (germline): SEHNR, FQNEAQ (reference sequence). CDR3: CASSSLWTSGITTDTQYF. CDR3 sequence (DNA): TGTGCCAGCAGCTCCCTTTGGACTAGCGGGATCACCACAGATACGCAGTATTTT.

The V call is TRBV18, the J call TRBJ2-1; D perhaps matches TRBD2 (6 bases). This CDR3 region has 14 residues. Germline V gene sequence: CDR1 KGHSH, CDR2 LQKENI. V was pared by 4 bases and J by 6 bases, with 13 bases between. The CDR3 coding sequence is TGTGCCAGCTCACATAAAGGGGAGGCCAATGAGCAGTTCTTC. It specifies CASSHKGEANEQFF.

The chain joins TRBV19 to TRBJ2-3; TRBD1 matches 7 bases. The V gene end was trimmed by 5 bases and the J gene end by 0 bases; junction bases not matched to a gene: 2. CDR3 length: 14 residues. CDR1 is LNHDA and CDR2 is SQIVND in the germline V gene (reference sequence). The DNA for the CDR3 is TGTGCCAGTAGTCCGACAGGGAGCACAGATACGCAGTATTTT. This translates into CASSPTGSTDTQYF. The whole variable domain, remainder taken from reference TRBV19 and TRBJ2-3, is DGGITQSPKYLFRKEGQNVTLSCEQNLNHDAMYWYRQDPGQGLRLIYYSQIVNDFQKGDIAEGYSVSREKKESFPLTVTSAQKNPTAFYLCASSPTGSTDTQYFGPGTRLTVL.

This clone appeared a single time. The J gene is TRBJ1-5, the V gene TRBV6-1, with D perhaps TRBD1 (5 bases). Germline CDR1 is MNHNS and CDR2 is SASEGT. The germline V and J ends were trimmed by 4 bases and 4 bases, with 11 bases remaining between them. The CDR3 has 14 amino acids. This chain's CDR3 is CASSAPGGNQPQHF. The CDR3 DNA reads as TGTGCCAGCAGTGCCCCCGGGGGGAATCAGCCCCAGCATTTT.

This CDR3 is CASSLLGAAFSYEQYF. CDR3 nucleotides: TGTGCCAGCAGTTTGTTGGGGGCAGCGTTTTCCTACGAGCAGTACTTC. This sequence joins TRBV27 and TRBJ2-7; perhaps TRBD1 as D (6 bases). V was shortened by 3 bases and J by 1 base, with 16 bases between the two germline ends. This CDR3 is built from 16 residues. The germline V gene has CDR1 MNHEY and CDR2 SMNVEV (reference sequence).

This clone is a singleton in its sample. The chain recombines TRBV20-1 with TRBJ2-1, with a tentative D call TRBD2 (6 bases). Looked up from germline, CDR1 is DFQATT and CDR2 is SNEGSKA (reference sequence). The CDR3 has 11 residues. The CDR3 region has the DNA TGCAGGGGACTTATCTACAATGAGCAGTTCTTC. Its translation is CRGLIYNEQFF.

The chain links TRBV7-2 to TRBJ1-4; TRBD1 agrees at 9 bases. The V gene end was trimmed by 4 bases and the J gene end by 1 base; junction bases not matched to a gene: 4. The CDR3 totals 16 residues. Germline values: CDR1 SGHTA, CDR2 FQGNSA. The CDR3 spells CASSSQGAQTNEKLFF. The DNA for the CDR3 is TGTGCCAGCAGCTCACAGGGGGCGCAAACTAATGAAAAACTGTTTTTT.

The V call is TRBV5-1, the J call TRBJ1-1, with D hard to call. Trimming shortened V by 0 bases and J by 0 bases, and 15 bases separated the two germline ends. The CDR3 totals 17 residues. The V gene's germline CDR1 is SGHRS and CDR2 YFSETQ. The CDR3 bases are TGCGCCAGCAGCTTGGCCTTTGACACCCCCATGAACACTGAAGCTTTCTTT. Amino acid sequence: CASSLAFDTPMNTEAFF.

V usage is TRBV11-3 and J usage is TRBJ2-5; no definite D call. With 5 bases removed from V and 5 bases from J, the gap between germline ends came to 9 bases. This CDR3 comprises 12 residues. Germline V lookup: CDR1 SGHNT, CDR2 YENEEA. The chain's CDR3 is CASSPNGETQYF. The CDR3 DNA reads TGTGCCAGCAGCCCTAACGGGGAGACCCAGTACTTC.

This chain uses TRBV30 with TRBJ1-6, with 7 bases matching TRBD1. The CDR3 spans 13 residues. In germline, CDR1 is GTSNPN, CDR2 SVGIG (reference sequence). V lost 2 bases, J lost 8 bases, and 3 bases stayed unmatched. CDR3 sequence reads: CAWSTTGYSPLHF. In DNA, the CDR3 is TGTGCCTGGAGTACGACAGGGTATTCACCCCTCCACTTT.

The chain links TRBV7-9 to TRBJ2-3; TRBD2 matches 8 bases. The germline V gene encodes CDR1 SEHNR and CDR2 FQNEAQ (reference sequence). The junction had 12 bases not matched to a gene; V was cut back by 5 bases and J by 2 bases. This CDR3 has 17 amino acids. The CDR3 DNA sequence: TGTGCCAGCAGCCCCTCCCGACTAGCGCCTACCACAGATACGCAGTATTTT. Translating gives CASSPSRLAPTTDTQYF.

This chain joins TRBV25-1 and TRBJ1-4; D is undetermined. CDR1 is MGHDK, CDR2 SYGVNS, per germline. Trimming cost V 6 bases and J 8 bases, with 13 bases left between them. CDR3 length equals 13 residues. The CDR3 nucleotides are TGTGCCAGCAGATTCGTGGGAGGGGAAAAACTGTTTTTT. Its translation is CASRFVGGEKLFF.

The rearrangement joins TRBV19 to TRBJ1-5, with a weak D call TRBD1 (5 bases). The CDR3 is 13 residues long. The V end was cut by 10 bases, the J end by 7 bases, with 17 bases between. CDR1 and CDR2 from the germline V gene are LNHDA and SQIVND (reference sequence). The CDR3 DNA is TGTGCCACCGATAGTCCGTCAGGGCAGCCCCAGCATTTT. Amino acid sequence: CATDSPSGQPQHF.

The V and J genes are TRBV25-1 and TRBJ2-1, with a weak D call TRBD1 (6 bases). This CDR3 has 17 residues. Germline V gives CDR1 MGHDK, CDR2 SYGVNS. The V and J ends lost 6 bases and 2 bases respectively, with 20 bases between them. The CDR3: CASRGEGVGETYNEQFF. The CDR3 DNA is TGTGCCAGCAGGGGAGAGGGGGTGGGGGAAACCTACAATGAGCAGTTCTTC.

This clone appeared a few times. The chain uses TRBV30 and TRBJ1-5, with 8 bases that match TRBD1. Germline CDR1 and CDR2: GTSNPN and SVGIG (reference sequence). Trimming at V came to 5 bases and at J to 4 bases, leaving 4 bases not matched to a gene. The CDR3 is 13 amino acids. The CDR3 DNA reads TGTGCCTGGGGAACAGGGGGGAATCAGCCCCAGCATTTT. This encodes CAWGTGGNQPQHF.